This T cell receptor (beta chain) was profiled in a study of blood T cell repertoires in COVID-19. As for the study in general: Collection of acute and convalescent COVID-19 samples took place in the United States, Italy and Spain. Nucleic acid was either cDNA or gDNA, and it came from T cells, B-cell-depleted T cells, or PBMCs.

The CDR3 is made up of 16 amino acids. Germline-derived CDR1 and CDR2 are SGHDN and FVKESK. Germline trimming cut 1 base from V and 11 bases from J; bases unmatched to any gene: 16. Sequencing was performed with immunoSEQ multiplex PCR; in TCRdb, only in-frame clones are kept and a portion is missing. The table lists approximately 210,000 clones, roughly 91% of them singletons. V usage is TRBV14 and J usage is TRBJ1-1, with 7 bases aligning to TRBD1. This receptor was identified in a man aged 30 to 39 in a cohort exposed to, infected with or recovered from COVID-19 (not recorded which). Sequenced: PBMCs or T cells enriched from blood (not recorded which). DNA for the CDR3: TGTGCCAGCAGCCAAGGCTTCCGGGACAGTCATATGAGGGCTTTCTTT. Protein product: CASSQGFRDSHMRAFF. Looking up the rest from reference TRBV14 and TRBJ1-1 gives the full variable domain: EAGVTQFPSHSVIEKGQTVTLRCDPISGHDNLYWYRRVMGKEIKFLLHFVKESKQDESGMPNNRFLAERTGGTYSTLKVQPAELEDSGVYFCASSQGFRDSHMRAFFGQGTRLTVV.